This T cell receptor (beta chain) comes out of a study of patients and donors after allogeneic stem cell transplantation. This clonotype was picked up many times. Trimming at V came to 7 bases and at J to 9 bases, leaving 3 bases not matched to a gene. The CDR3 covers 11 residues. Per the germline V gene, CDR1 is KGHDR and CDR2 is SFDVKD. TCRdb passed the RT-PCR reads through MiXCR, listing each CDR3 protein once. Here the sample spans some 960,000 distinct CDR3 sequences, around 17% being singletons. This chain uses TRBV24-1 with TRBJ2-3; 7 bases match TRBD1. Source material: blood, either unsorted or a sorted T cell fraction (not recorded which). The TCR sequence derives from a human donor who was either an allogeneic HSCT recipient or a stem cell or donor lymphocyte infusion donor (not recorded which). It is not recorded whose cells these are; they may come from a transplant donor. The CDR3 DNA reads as TGTGCCACCAGCGTGGGACAGACGCAGTATTTT. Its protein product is CATSVGQTQYF.